These 10 T cell receptor beta chains were sequenced from one sample in a study of sequential checkpoint blockade in melanoma. The treatment was: randomized to nivolumab then ipilimumab (arm A) or the reverse (arm B). Sequenced by immunoSEQ multiplex PCR; TCRdb stores in-frame clones only, minus some. The sample lists 2,500 to 3,500 clones, roughly 17% occurring once. The sequences come from tumor tissue (inferred from file names), collected from a patient given nivolumab and ipilimumab in sequence. The source of these receptors is a human donor with melanoma.

This CDR3 reads CASSYSPGGTEAFF. Written as DNA, the CDR3 is TGTGCCAGCAGTTATTCCCCAGGGGGCACTGAAGCTTTCTTT. This sequence joins TRBV6-8 and TRBJ1-1, with 7 bases lining up with TRBD1. The CDR3 loop spans 14 amino acids. Unmatched junction bases numbered 5, after V lost 3 bases and J lost 4 bases. Germline-derived CDR1 and CDR2 are MNHGY and SAAAGT.

The chain joins TRBV30 to TRBJ1-4, with TRBD1 matching over 8 bases. Germline V gives CDR1 GTSNPN, CDR2 SVGIG (reference sequence). V was pared by 3 bases and J by 3 bases, with 9 bases of the junction left unmatched. This CDR3 is 16 amino acids long. CDR3 region: CAWSTGGIVPNEKLFF. The CDR3 nucleotides read TGTGCCTGGAGCACAGGGGGAATTGTACCTAATGAAAAACTGTTTTTT. The complete variable domain, with remaining parts taken from reference TRBV30 and TRBJ1-4, reads SQTIHQWPATLVQPVGSPLSLECTVEGTSNPNLYWYRQAAGRGLQLLFYSVGIGQISSEVPQNLSASRPQDRQFILSSKKLLLSDSGFYLCAWSTGGIVPNEKLFFGSGTQLSVL.

By sample share, this clone is medium-sized. The chain employs TRBV6-8 and TRBJ2-7, with D possibly being TRBD2 (5 bases). The CDR3 covers 14 residues. V lost 6 bases to trimming and J lost 0 bases, with 12 bases between them. From germline, CDR1 is MNHGY and CDR2 SAAAGT. Here the CDR3 DNA reads TGTGCCAGCAGGCCATCAGGAGGCTCCTACGAGCAGTACTTC. Translated, it gives CASRPSGGSYEQYF.

This clone occurred many times. V is TRBV11-3 and J is TRBJ1-1, with D uncertain. CDR3 length: 14 residues. V lost 3 bases and J lost 6, with 14 bases in between. Germline V gives CDR1 SGHNT, CDR2 YENEEA. CDR3 nucleotide sequence: TGTGCCAGCAGCTTGCTAGGAGGGCGGGCTGAAGCTTTCTTT. It codes for CASSLLGGRAEAFF.

This clone has only a few counts. The chain has TRBV9 and TRBJ2-2, with a tentative D call TRBD1 (6 bases). The CDR3 covers 16 residues. V was pared by 0 bases and J by 3 bases, with 12 bases between. CDR1 and CDR2 (germline): SGDLS, YYNGEE. CDR3 nucleotide sequence: TGTGCCAGCAGCGTAGGGGCAGGGGCGGACACCGGGGAGCTGTTTTTT. Encoded protein: CASSVGAGADTGELFF.

This clone came up many times. The chain uses TRBV11-3 and TRBJ2-3; D gene unclear. The CDR3 has 14 residues. Trimming removed 2 bases from V and 0 bases from J, with 6 bases in between. The germline gives CDR1 SGHNT, CDR2 YENEEA. DNA of the CDR3: TGTGCCAGCAGCTTAATAGGGAGCACAGATACGCAGTATTTT. Amino acids: CASSLIGSTDTQYF.

There are many counts of this clone. V gene TRBV4-1 combines with J gene TRBJ2-3, with D maybe TRBD1 (6 bases). Germline assignment: CDR1 MGHRA and CDR2 YSYEKL. Trimming pared 4 bases from V and 4 bases from J, leaving 12 bases between. CDR3 size: 14 residues. The CDR3 region has the DNA TGCGCCAGCAGCCGAGACAGGTCCCCAGATACGCAGTATTTT. Translated: CASSRDRSPDTQYF.

The chain combines TRBV19 with TRBJ2-7, with TRBD1 as a possible D gene (6 bases). V lost 3 bases, J lost 3 bases, and 12 bases lay in between. The CDR3 has 14 amino acids. Germline V gene sequence: CDR1 LNHDA, CDR2 SQIVND (reference sequence). The DNA for the CDR3 is TGTGCCAGTAGTATCCGGACAGCTCACTACGAGCAGTACTTC. Protein: CASSIRTAHYEQYF.

By share of the sample, this clone is medium-sized. The gene calls are TRBV4-1 and TRBJ2-1; D uncertain. Between the trimmed V and J ends, which lost 4 bases and 8 bases, there was a span of 12 bases. The CDR3 has 13 residues. CDR1 is MGHRA, CDR2 YSYEKL, per germline. The DNA of the CDR3 is TGCGCCAGCAGCCTCACCTCGACGGATGAGCAGTTCTTC. It codes for CASSLTSTDEQFF.

V and J are TRBV29-1 and TRBJ2-3; 8 positions match TRBD2. The ends lost 4 bases at V and 7 bases at J; junction bases unmatched: 7. The CDR3 extends over 13 amino acids. CDR1 and CDR2 (germline): SQVTM, ANQGSEA. CDR3 nucleotide sequence: TGCAGCGTTGTGAGGACTAGCAGCAATACGCAGTATTTT. This codes for CSVVRTSSNTQYF.